This entry lists 4 T cell receptor beta chains sequenced from one sample in a study of blood T cells in healthy people across ages. The authors ran a second PCR of roughly 6 to 12 cycles using a sample-barcoded 5' primer and a J-beta primer mix. Each CDR3 protein is one row after TCRdb ran MiXCR on the 5' RACE reads. The sample lists hundreds of thousands of distinct CDR3 sequences; around 34% were seen once. Input material: blood. These receptors were taken from a man between 18 and 35 years old in good health.

V is TRBV20-1 and J is TRBJ2-4, with a possible D match to TRBD2 (5 bases). In germline, CDR1 is DFQATT, CDR2 SNEGSKA (reference sequence). CDR3 length: 16 residues. V lost 3 bases to trimming and J lost 1 base, with 16 bases between them. Here the CDR3 reads CSARWTVSLAKNIQYF. The CDR3 nucleotides are TGCAGTGCTAGGTGGACTGTCAGCCTGGCCAAAAACATTCAGTACTTC.

This chain links TRBV5-6 with TRBJ2-6; 8 bases line up with TRBD1. The trim removed 8 bases at V and 1 base at J, leaving 5 bases unmatched. This CDR3 is built from 15 residues. The germline gives CDR1 SGHDT, CDR2 YYEEEE. The CDR3 reads CASTQGASGANVLTF. The CDR3 DNA sequence: TGTGCCAGTACCCAGGGGGCATCTGGGGCCAACGTCCTGACTTTC.

The DNA for the CDR3 is TGTGCCAGCAGCTTAAGGTCCAGCGGGGGGACCGGCGGCAATGAGCAGTACTTC. This gives the protein CASSLRSSGGTGGNEQYF. The genes are TRBV7-3 and TRBJ2-1; 9 bases map to TRBD2. The DNA matches TRBJ2-7 better at its end, which makes the J call doubtful. Per the germline V gene, CDR1 is SGHTA and CDR2 is FQGTGA. The CDR3 totals 18 residues.

This chain links TRBV25-1 with TRBJ2-5; tentative D call: TRBD2 (5 bases). Germline V gene sequence: CDR1 MGHDK, CDR2 SYGVNS. The CDR3 sequence is 15 residues long. The V end was cut by 3 bases, the J end by 11 bases, with 22 bases between. CDR3 region: CASSDSSQIYNEQYF. The CDR3 nucleotides are TGTGCCAGCAGTGATTCTAGCCAGATCTACAATGAGCAGTACTTC.